This T cell receptor beta chain comes out of a study of cytomegalovirus exposure and HLA in healthy donors. Study information: The use of the same platform for the approximately 130 validation repertoires and the roughly 700 first-cohort repertoires was reported by a later analysis. Notes on the study in general: TCR beta chains numbering some 160 were designated cytomegalovirus-associated. The finding came from a later analysis; first-cohort TCR clusters tended to co-occur in the roughly 120 validation repertoires. It was confirmed in vitro that a few of the CMV-associated chains were specific for CMV antigens.

The V gene end was trimmed by 0 bases and the J gene end by 7 bases; junction bases not matched to a gene: 5. Germline V lookup: CDR1 SGDLS, CDR2 YYNGEE. The CDR3 has 14 amino acids. The method was immunoSEQ multiplex PCR; TCRdb's version includes in-frame clones alone and lacks a portion of them. This sample has over 200,000 clones, with 90% found just once. Note on this clone: Its antigen is not identified.

What was sequenced was PBMCs. The rearrangement joins TRBV9 to TRBJ2-7; 9 bases line up with TRBD2. The clonotype comes from a woman aged 25-40 years in good health and CMV-seronegative. DNA for the CDR3: TGTGCCAGCAGCGTAGTAGCGGGAGTGGGAGAGCAGTACTTC. It encodes CASSVVAGVGEQYF.